The T cell receptor (beta chain) under discussion was sequenced for a study of CD8 T cells in Susac syndrome. Random hexamers were used to reverse transcribe the RNA input (about 0.45 to 1 ug). Each CDR3 protein is one row after TCRdb ran MiXCR on the immunoSEQ multiplex PCR reads. The sample holds 200,000 or so distinct CDR3 sequences, nearly 95% seen once. Sequencing was done on a sample of CD4+ T cells from PBMCs. The TCR was taken from a human donor with multiple sclerosis.

This CDR3 is CACDYGYTF. The CDR3 DNA follows: TGTGCCTGTGACTATGGCTACACCTTC. This chain uses TRBV30 with TRBJ1-2; no clear D gene. The germline gives CDR1 GTSNPN, CDR2 SVGIG (reference sequence). CDR3 length: 9 residues. V shed 6 bases and J shed 3 bases, with 2 bases lying between them.